This entry is about one T cell receptor beta chain. This entry is derived from a study of blood T cell repertoires in COVID-19. Authors' methods: Amplification from reference gene primers served as the basis for estimated nucleated cell counts. Sequencing used immunoSEQ multiplex PCR; TCRdb keeps in-frame clones, though not all of them. From that table come the V and J calls and clone size; the DNA was used to work out D and trimming. The profile shows about 90,000 clones, 70% to 90% of them singletons. Germline V gene lookup returns CDR1 SGHNT and CDR2 YYREEE (reference sequence). The junction had 3 bases not matched to a gene; V was cut back by 3 bases and J by 1 base. CDR3 length: 14 amino acids.

This clonotype was obtained from a man aged 45-60 years with COVID-19, enrolled during active disease. The sample comprised peripheral blood. The chain employs TRBV5-4 and TRBJ2-5; TRBD2 aligns across 7 bases. CDR3 nucleotides: TGTGCCAGCAGCTCTGGGGGGGTCCAAGAGACCCAGTACTTC. Its protein is CASSSGGVQETQYF.